The present T cell receptor beta chain was sequenced within a study of T cell responses to AZD1222 COVID-19 vaccine. Repertoires were generated with immunoSEQ multiplex PCR, while TCRdb's copy carries only in-frame clones and drops some. The repertoire includes roughly 170,000 clones, 88% of them detected once, and approximately 0.5% sits in the top ten. The V end lost 2 bases, the J end lost 7 bases, and 11 bases lay between the germline ends. Germline CDR1 is MNHEY and CDR2 is SVGAGI. The CDR3 has 13 residues. Turning to this clone: What it binds is unknown.

Study findings and constraints: Variant regions that are unmutated are reportedly the target of nearly half of spike-specific TCRs.

The chain employs TRBV6-5 and TRBJ1-2; D gene unclear. Specimen: peripheral blood, collected on day 0 of AZD1222 vaccination. The receptor was derived from an adult in good health. The CDR3 sequence is CASSYGRPGGYTF. The DNA of the CDR3 is TGTGCCAGCAGTTACGGGAGGCCCGGTGGCTACACCTTC.